This TCR beta chain derives from a study of healthy donors' naive CD4 and CD8 T cells (dated by TCRdb to about 2015). Study-level background: Donor selection covered three age groups (20-25, 40-50 and 60-70 years) with six people in each, and the resulting cohort had a mean age of 44 and was half female. For TCR alpha, a new primer set was designed to cover all functional IMGT alpha gene variants, and all other steps followed the beta-chain workflow. The study sequenced rearranged TCR alpha and beta chains from naive CD4+ and CD8+ T cells to test how TCR variation relates to lineage commitment. Peripheral blood mononuclear cells were obtained from approximately 17 unrelated, healthy individuals. The donors were HLA-typed by sequencing at HLA-A, -B, -C, -DRB1, -DQB1 and -DPB1, using the SBTexcellerator protocol, an ABI3130xl analyzer and SBTengine software. Overall study results and their limits: Taken together, V genes, J genes and CDR3 charge appeared to account for 10% to 15% of the variance in CD4/CD8 propensity, mostly acting in an additive way. In both chains, CD4+ lineage was associated with a positively charged CDR3 and CD8+ lineage with a negatively charged CDR3. Because alpha and beta chains were sequenced in bulk and could not be paired, combined chain effects were not evaluated. Reportedly, most V and J gene segments showed bias between naive CD4+ and CD8+ cells, and this bias held consistently across donors regardless of HLA genotype. The study did not directly address possible repertoire bias arising from homeostatic proliferation of naive T cells.

Cells with a CD4+CD8-CD45RO-CD45RA+ profile were isolated by FACS and defined as naive CD4+ T cells, and those with a CD8+CD4-CD45RA+CD27bright profile were defined as naive CD8+ T cells. Antibodies against CD4 (RPA-T4), CD8 (SK1), CD27 (O323), CD45RA (HI100) and CD45RO (UCHL1) were used for sorting. Taken from cysteine to phenylalanine, the CDR3 has 15 residues. Just CDR3 DNA is preserved here, 45 bases in frame from base 1. Remarks on this clonotype: This clone's antigen is unknown. The record has no base qualities; no much larger clone is one base away.

The sequencing machine was a 454 GS FLX Titanium. A previously published linear amplification protocol was used to build the TCR libraries, starting from approximately 530 ng of total RNA. The Roche/454 Genome Sequencer with Titanium chemistry was used for sequencing. Per the source publication's procedure: From 4 or 5 of the healthy donors, approximately 80,000 rearranged TCR alpha transcripts were sequenced. Duplicate transcripts were removed, and each unique TCR clonotype was defined by its CDR3 junction following IMGT nomenclature. Logistic regression in R 2.13.0 modeled CD4 versus CD8 status as a function of V and J genes, with adjustment for donor effects and Bonferroni correction for multiple testing. TCRdb trimmed the raw reads at Q25, called clones with MiXCR and kept productive beta chains. Identical CDR3 protein sequences are pooled into one entry, listed with their most common genes and DNA. The authors' filters were not applied to this entry. The sample records roughly 200,000 distinct CDR3 sequences, about four fifths of which are singletons. Together, the top ten hold approximately 2.5% of the sample.

The chain employs TRBV26 and TRBJ1-2; the table assigns TRBD1, which was not confirmed against the DNA. TRBV26 is a pseudogene segment. The sequenced sample was naive CD4+ and CD8+ T cells sorted from blood, pooled from several donors. The meaning of the sample's cell subset or site label: FACS-sorted naive CD4+ (CD45RO-CD45RA+) and naive CD8+ (CD45RA+CD27bright) T cells. The sequence derives from a pool of human donors in good health; the sample pools cells from several healthy donors. CDR3 sequence: CASSLVDRTGYGYTF. The DNA sequence is TGTGCCAGCAGTTTGGTGGACAGGACCGGCTATGGCTACACCTTC.